These 32 T cell receptor beta chains came from one sample sequenced in a study of blood T cell repertoires in COVID-19. Clones were read by immunoSEQ multiplex PCR, and TCRdb kept only the in-frame ones, dropping some. The sample holds roughly 250,000 clones, more than 70% seen once. Sample: peripheral blood. Receptor source: a woman in her 40s who had recovered from COVID-19.

This clone was detected a few times. CDR3 residues: CASSSGTSSFSDTQYF. The CDR3 coding sequence is TGTGCCAGTAGTTCTGGGACTAGCAGTTTCTCAGATACGCAGTATTTT. This sequence joins TRBV19 and TRBJ2-3; the match to TRBD2 covers 9 bases. The V gene's germline CDR1 is LNHDA and CDR2 SQIVND (reference sequence). J lost 4 bases, V lost 5 bases, and 10 bases had no gene match. The CDR3 runs to 16 residues.

CDR3 DNA sequence: TGTGCCAGCTCCTCGGACAGCTACGAGCAGTACTTC. This encodes CASSSDSYEQYF. The rearrangement joins TRBV18 to TRBJ2-7; TRBD1 is a possible D gene (6 bases). Trimming pared 6 bases from V and 3 bases from J, leaving 9 bases between. This CDR3 is built from 12 residues. CDR1 and CDR2 from the germline V gene are KGHSH and LQKENI.

In nucleotides, the CDR3 is TGTGCCAGTAGTATCAGGACTGGGGCCAACGTCCTGACTTTC. Amino acids: CASSIRTGANVLTF. This chain uses TRBV19 with TRBJ2-6; no clear D. The CDR3 is made up of 14 amino acids. V lost 3 bases and J lost 2, with 5 bases in between. Germline CDR1 and CDR2: LNHDA and SQIVND (reference sequence). The variable domain in full, completed from reference TRBV19 and TRBJ2-6, reads DGGITQSPKYLFRKEGQNVTLSCEQNLNHDAMYWYRQDPGQGLRLIYYSQIVNDFQKGDIAEGYSVSREKKESFPLTVTSAQKNPTAFYLCASSIRTGANVLTFGAGSRLTVL.

The chain carries TRBV7-2 and TRBJ2-1, with TRBD2 matching over 9 bases. Trimming cost V 8 bases and J 1 base; bases outside gene matches: 6. The CDR3 contains 15 residues. The germline gives CDR1 SGHTA, CDR2 FQGNSA. The CDR3 spells CASATSGFSYNEQFF. The CDR3, as DNA: TGTGCCAGCGCGACTAGCGGATTTTCCTACAATGAGCAGTTCTTC.

The chain employs TRBV7-9 and TRBJ2-5; D might be TRBD2 (6 bases). Germline values: CDR1 SEHNR, CDR2 FQNEAQ (reference sequence). V lost 0 bases to trimming and J lost 4 bases, with 12 bases between them. The CDR3 runs 15 residues. CDR3 residues: CASSLAASVLETQYF. The CDR3 coding sequence is TGTGCCAGCAGCTTAGCGGCTAGCGTATTAGAGACCCAGTACTTC.

The chain joins TRBV27 to TRBJ1-5, with D possibly matching TRBD1 (5 bases). This CDR3 comprises 15 residues. Germline CDR1 and CDR2: MNHEY and SMNVEV (reference sequence). With 3 bases removed from V and 2 bases from J, the gap between germline ends came to 11 bases. The DNA of the CDR3 is TGTGCCAGCAGTTTGGGGCAACCTGGCAATCAGCCCCAGCATTTT. Protein sequence: CASSLGQPGNQPQHF.

V and J are TRBV6-4 and TRBJ2-2, with 11 bases identical to TRBD2. Germline V gene sequence: CDR1 MRHNA, CDR2 SNTAGT. There are 14 residues in the CDR3. Trimming at V came to 6 bases and at J to 3 bases, leaving 0 bases not matched to a gene. Here the CDR3 DNA reads TGTGCCAGCAGACTAGCGGGGGACACCGGGGAGCTGTTTTTT. Translating it yields CASRLAGDTGELFF.

The chain has TRBV7-6 and TRBJ1-3, with 7 bases lining up with TRBD1. The V segment lost 5 bases and the J segment 2 bases; nucleotides outside the gene matches: 9. The CDR3 runs 16 residues. Germline loops: CDR1 SGHVS, CDR2 FNYEAQ. CDR3: CASSHTLQGTGNTIYF. Written as DNA, the CDR3 is TGTGCCAGCAGCCATACACTACAGGGGACTGGAAACACCATATATTTT.

The sample holds one count of this clone. V gene TRBV2 combines with J gene TRBJ2-2; TRBD1 is a possible D gene (6 bases). V was shortened by 6 bases and J by 6 bases, with 14 bases between the two germline ends. Germline loops: CDR1 SNHLY, CDR2 FYNNEI. The CDR3 is made up of 14 amino acids. The CDR3 protein is CASSAQGLAGELFF. The CDR3 nucleotides are TGTGCCAGCAGCGCACAGGGCCTCGCCGGGGAGCTGTTTTTT.

The chain links TRBV5-4 to TRBJ2-1, with 9 bases fitting TRBD2. The germline CDR1 and CDR2 sequences are SGHNT and YYREEE (reference sequence). The CDR3 totals 17 residues. Trimming cost V 0 bases and J 4 bases; bases outside gene matches: 8. The CDR3, as DNA: TGTGCCAGCAGCTTGGATTATGGCGGGAGGGGGTACAATGAGCAGTTCTTC. Its protein product is CASSLDYGGRGYNEQFF. The whole variable domain, filled in from reference TRBV5-4 and TRBJ2-1, reads ETGVTQSPTHLIKTRGQQVTLRCSSQSGHNTVSWYQQALGQGPQFIFQYYREEENGRGNFPPRFSGLQFPNYSSELNVNALELDDSALYLCASSLDYGGRGYNEQFFGPGTRLTVL.

The chain recombines TRBV6-2 or TRBV6-3 with TRBJ2-1; 12 bases agree with TRBD2. Unmatched junction bases numbered 12, after V lost 5 bases and J lost 10 bases. The CDR3 contains 16 residues. CDR1 and CDR2 (germline): MNHEY, SVGEGT. CDR3 protein: CASSQTGTSGLREQFF. In DNA form, the CDR3 reads TGTGCCAGCAGTCAGACCGGGACTAGCGGGCTCAGGGAGCAGTTCTTC.

The sample holds a few counts of this clone. The V and J genes are TRBV4-2 and TRBJ1-2; TRBD1 might be the D (5 bases). The germline V and J ends were trimmed by 0 bases and 2 bases, with 13 bases remaining between them. The CDR3 length is 16 residues. Per the germline V gene, CDR1 is LGHNA and CDR2 is YNFKEQ. CDR3 region: CASSQERGVQNYGYTF. In nucleotides, the CDR3 is TGTGCCAGCAGCCAAGAGCGGGGGGTACAAAACTATGGCTACACCTTC.

This clone has a single count. The genes are TRBV24-1 and TRBJ2-2, with TRBD2 matching 9 bases. The germline V gene has CDR1 KGHDR and CDR2 SFDVKD. The trim removed 5 bases at V and 4 bases at J, leaving 4 bases unmatched. This CDR3 region has 15 residues. The DNA for the CDR3 is TGTGCCACCAGTGTTACGACTAGCGGCACCGGGGAGCTGTTTTTT. The encoded protein is CATSVTTSGTGELFF.

This chain uses TRBV9 with TRBJ2-7; the match to TRBD2 covers 7 bases. J was trimmed by 3 bases and V by 0 bases; bases with no gene match: 6. The germline V gene has CDR1 SGDLS and CDR2 YYNGEE. The CDR3 has 15 residues. CDR3 protein: CASSVDGGDYYEQYF. The DNA of the CDR3 is TGTGCCAGCAGCGTAGATGGGGGGGATTACTACGAGCAGTACTTC.

The rearrangement uses TRBV19 and TRBJ1-3; D remains ambiguous. With 5 bases removed from V and 3 bases from J, the gap between germline ends came to 23 bases. This CDR3 comprises 18 residues. Germline CDR1 reads LNHDA; CDR2 reads SQIVND (reference sequence). The CDR3 coding sequence is TGTGCCAGTAGTTTGGCGGGTGGAGTGCCTCGGGATGGAAACACCATATATTTT. Its translation is CASSLAGGVPRDGNTIYF.

The J gene is TRBJ1-6, the V gene TRBV6-1; 9 nucleotides agree with TRBD1. Germline CDR1 and CDR2: MNHNS and SASEGT. This CDR3 spans 15 amino acids. V gave up 5 bases and J gave up 7 bases; unmatched junction bases: 6. This chain's CDR3 is CASSKQGAENSPLHF. DNA of the CDR3: TGTGCCAGCAGTAAACAGGGGGCAGAAAATTCACCCCTCCACTTT.

The chain is built from TRBV24-1 and TRBJ2-2; 11 bases map to TRBD1. The CDR3 is made up of 19 amino acids. The V segment lost 7 bases and the J segment 5 bases; nucleotides outside the gene matches: 17. Germline CDR1 KGHDR, CDR2 SFDVKD. Written as DNA, the CDR3 is TGTGCCACCAGCAGGACAGGGGGCTCTGTTGATAGTAAGACCGGGGAGCTGTTTTTT. It encodes CATSRTGGSVDSKTGELFF.

The V call is TRBV28, the J call TRBJ1-2, with D possibly matching TRBD1 (5 bases). CDR1 and CDR2 (germline): MDHEN, SYDVKM. CDR3 size: 12 residues. Deletions cut 3 bases from V and 4 bases from J, with 6 bases between. The CDR3 nucleotides read TGTGCCAGCAGTTTGGGGGGCTATGGCTACACCTTC. Its protein product is CASSLGGYGYTF.

A word on this clone: The same CDR3 also results from other DNA sequences found in this sample. This chain joins TRBV6-5 and TRBJ1-2; weak D call: TRBD1 (5 bases). V was cut by 2 bases and J by 4 bases, with 11 bases left in between. CDR3 length equals 14 residues. The germline V gene has CDR1 MNHEY and CDR2 SVGAGI. The CDR3 DNA reads TGTGCCAGCAGTTACAGGCAGGGAGGCTATGGCTACACCTTC. It translates to CASSYRQGGYGYTF.

The chain uses TRBV15 and TRBJ2-5; TRBD1 agrees at 7 bases. CDR3 size: 14 residues. V trimming: 3 bases; J trimming: 2 bases; junction bases outside the gene matches: 3. Germline loops: CDR1 LNHNV, CDR2 YYDKDF (reference sequence). CDR3 DNA sequence: TGTGCCACCAGCAGGAGGGGGCTTCAAGAGACCCAGTACTTC. Encoded protein: CATSRRGLQETQYF.

The genes are TRBV5-1 and TRBJ2-1; D ambiguous. The CDR3 runs 13 residues. V lost 4 bases to trimming and J lost 1 base, with 6 bases between them. Germline V gene lookup returns CDR1 SGHRS and CDR2 YFSETQ. The CDR3 DNA sequence: TGCGCCAGCAGCCCCGTTTCCTACAATGAGCAGTTCTTC. It specifies CASSPVSYNEQFF.

The chain employs TRBV2 and TRBJ2-2; D is uncertain. CDR1 SNHLY and CDR2 FYNNEI come from the germline V gene. The CDR3 contains 15 residues. Between the trimmed V and J ends, which lost 2 bases and 5 bases, there was a span of 12 bases. The CDR3 coding sequence is TGTGCCAGCAGTGAAATGGGCTTCCTAACCGGGGAGCTGTTTTTT. Translating it yields CASSEMGFLTGELFF. The complete variable domain, with remaining parts taken from reference TRBV2 and TRBJ2-2, reads EPEVTQTPSHQVTQMGQEVILRCVPISNHLYFYWYRQILGQKVEFLVSFYNNEISEKSEIFDDQFSVERPDGSNFTLKIRSTKLEDSAMYFCASSEMGFLTGELFFGEGSRLTVL.

This chain joins TRBV4-2 and TRBJ1-5; 7 bases are shared with TRBD1. The CDR3 is 18 residues long. V lost 0 bases and J lost 2; bases outside the gene matches: 10. The germline CDR1 and CDR2 sequences are LGHNA and YNFKEQ. CDR3 DNA sequence: TGTGCCAGCAGCCAAGAGGCGGGGACAGAATTTCGCAATCAGCCCCAGCATTTT. Residues: CASSQEAGTEFRNQPQHF.

This chain links TRBV5-1 with TRBJ2-5, with a possible D match to TRBD1 (6 bases). This CDR3 is 15 amino acids long. Trimming stripped 7 bases from V and 2 bases from J, with 18 bases between. Per germline, CDR1 SGHRS and CDR2 YFSETQ. Written as DNA, the CDR3 is TGCGCCAGCCGCCCTCAGACAGGTTCTCAAGAGACCCAGTACTTC. This codes for CASRPQTGSQETQYF.

The DNA for the CDR3 is TGTGCCAGTAGTATAGGGGCCGGGTTCCCGAAGAGGGTGTCCTACGAGCAGTACTTC. Protein: CASSIGAGFPKRVSYEQYF. V and J are TRBV19 and TRBJ2-7, with D tentatively TRBD2 (5 bases). This CDR3 is built from 19 residues. Looked up from germline, CDR1 is LNHDA and CDR2 is SQIVND (reference sequence). V was clipped by 1 base and J by 1 base, with 23 bases between them.

The gene calls are TRBV7-6 and TRBJ2-6; D unclear. Between the trimmed V and J ends, which lost 8 bases and 1 base, there was a span of 12 bases. The CDR3 is 15 amino acids. CDR1 and CDR2 from the germline V gene are SGHVS and FNYEAQ. CDR3 in DNA: TGTGCCAGCGGCCTCCGGGTGTCTGGGGCCAACGTCCTGACTTTC. Translating gives CASGLRVSGANVLTF.

The rearrangement links TRBV20-1 to TRBJ2-1; 10 nucleotides align to TRBD2. V was pared by 3 bases and J by 0 bases, with 8 bases of the junction left unmatched. The CDR3 is made up of 17 amino acids. CDR1 and CDR2 from the germline V gene are DFQATT and SNEGSKA (reference sequence). The CDR3 DNA sequence: TGCAGTGCTAGTCGTCTAGCGGGGGCAAGCTCCTACAATGAGCAGTTCTTC. Protein sequence: CSASRLAGASSYNEQFF.

The chain links TRBV4-1 to TRBJ2-3, with D tentatively TRBD2 (6 bases). The germline CDR1 and CDR2 sequences are MGHRA and YSYEKL. V was pared by 3 bases and J by 6 bases, with 16 bases between. The CDR3 length is 15 residues. The CDR3 protein is CASSQGPGVGDTQYF. The CDR3 region has the DNA TGCGCCAGCAGCCAGGGTCCGGGAGTGGGGGATACGCAGTATTTT.

This chain links TRBV4-3 with TRBJ1-6, with D possibly TRBD1 on 5 matching bases. The CDR3 length is 16 residues. V gave up 0 bases and J gave up 9 bases, with 15 bases separating them. In germline, CDR1 is LGHNA, CDR2 YSLEER. The CDR3 sequence: CASSQDRTFGGSPLHF. CDR3 DNA sequence: TGCGCCAGCAGCCAAGATCGGACATTCGGTGGTTCACCCCTCCACTTT.

A single count supports this clone. The chain is built from TRBV9 and TRBJ2-7; a possible D gene is TRBD2 (6 bases). V shed 0 bases and J shed 3 bases, with 13 bases lying between them. The CDR3 totals 15 residues. Germline values: CDR1 SGDLS, CDR2 YYNGEE. The CDR3 loop is CASSVGPGLSYEQYF. The CDR3 DNA reads TGTGCCAGCAGCGTAGGTCCGGGACTGAGCTACGAGCAGTACTTC. The entire variable domain, with the rest obtained from reference TRBV9 and TRBJ2-7, is as follows: DSGVTQTPKHLITATGQRVTLRCSPRSGDLSVYWYQQSLDQGLQFLIQYYNGEERAKGNILERFSAQQFPDLHSELNLSSLELGDSALYFCASSVGPGLSYEQYFGPGTRLTVT.

The rearrangement joins TRBV5-1 to TRBJ2-7, with D uncertain. CDR1 is SGHRS, CDR2 YFSETQ, per germline. Trimming cost V 0 bases and J 1 base, with 11 bases left between them. The CDR3 sequence is 15 residues long. The CDR3 region is CASSLEWARSYEQYF. The CDR3 DNA follows: TGCGCCAGCAGCTTGGAGTGGGCGCGATCCTACGAGCAGTACTTC.

The chain couples TRBV6-5 to TRBJ1-5, with TRBD1 matching over 7 bases. Germline CDR1 reads MNHEY; CDR2 reads SVGAGI. The CDR3 totals 13 residues. V shed 6 bases and J 3 bases; nucleotides not matched to a gene: 2. CDR3 residues: CASRDRINQPQHF. The CDR3 nucleotides are TGTGCCAGCAGGGACAGGATCAATCAGCCCCAGCATTTT.